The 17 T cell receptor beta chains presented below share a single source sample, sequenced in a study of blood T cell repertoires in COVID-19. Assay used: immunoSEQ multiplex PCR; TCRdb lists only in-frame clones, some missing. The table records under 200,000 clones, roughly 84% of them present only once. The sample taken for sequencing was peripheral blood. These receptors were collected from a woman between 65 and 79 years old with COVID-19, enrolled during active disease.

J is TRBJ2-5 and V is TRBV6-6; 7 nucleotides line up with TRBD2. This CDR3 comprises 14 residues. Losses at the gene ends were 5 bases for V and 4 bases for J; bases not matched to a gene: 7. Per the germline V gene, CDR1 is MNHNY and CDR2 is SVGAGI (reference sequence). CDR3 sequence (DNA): TGTGCCAGCAGTGCCTCCGGGACTACAGAGACCCAGTACTTC. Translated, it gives CASSASGTTETQYF.

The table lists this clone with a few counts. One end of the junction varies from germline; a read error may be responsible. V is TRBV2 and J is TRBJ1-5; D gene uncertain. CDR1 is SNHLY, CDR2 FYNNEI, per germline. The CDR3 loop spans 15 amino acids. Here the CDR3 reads CARSDEARPGQPQHF. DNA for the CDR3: TGTGCCCGCAGTGACGAGGCACGACCCGGTCAGCCCCAGCATTTT.

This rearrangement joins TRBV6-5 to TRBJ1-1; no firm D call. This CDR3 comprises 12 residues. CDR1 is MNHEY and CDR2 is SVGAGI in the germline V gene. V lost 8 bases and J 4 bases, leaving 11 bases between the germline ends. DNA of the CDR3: TGTGCCAGCTTTCGGCGGGGCACTGAAGCTTTCTTT. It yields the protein CASFRRGTEAFF.

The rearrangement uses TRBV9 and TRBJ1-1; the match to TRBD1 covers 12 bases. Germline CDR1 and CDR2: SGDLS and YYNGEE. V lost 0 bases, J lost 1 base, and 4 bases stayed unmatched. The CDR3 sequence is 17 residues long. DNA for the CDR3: TGTGCCAGCAGCGTAGCCCGGGACAGGGGGCAGAACACTGAAGCTTTCTTT. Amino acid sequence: CASSVARDRGQNTEAFF.

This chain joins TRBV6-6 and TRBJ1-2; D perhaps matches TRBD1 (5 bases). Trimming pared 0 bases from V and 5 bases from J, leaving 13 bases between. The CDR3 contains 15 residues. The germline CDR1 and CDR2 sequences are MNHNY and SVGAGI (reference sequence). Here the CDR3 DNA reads TGTGCCAGCAGTTACTCAGACAGAGGGACTTATGGCTACACCTTC. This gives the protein CASSYSDRGTYGYTF.

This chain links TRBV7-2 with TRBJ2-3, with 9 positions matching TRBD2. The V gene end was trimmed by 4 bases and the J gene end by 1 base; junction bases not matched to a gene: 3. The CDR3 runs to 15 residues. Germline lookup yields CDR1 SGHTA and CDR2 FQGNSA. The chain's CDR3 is CASSSLAGGTDTQYF. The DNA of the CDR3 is TGTGCCAGCAGCTCTTTAGCGGGAGGCACAGATACGCAGTATTTT.

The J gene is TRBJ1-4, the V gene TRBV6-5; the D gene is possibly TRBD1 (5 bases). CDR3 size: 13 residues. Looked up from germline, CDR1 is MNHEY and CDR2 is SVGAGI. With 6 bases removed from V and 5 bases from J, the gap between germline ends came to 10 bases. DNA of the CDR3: TGTGCCAGCAGCGGACATACCAATGAAAAACTGTTTTTT. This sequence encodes CASSGHTNEKLFF.

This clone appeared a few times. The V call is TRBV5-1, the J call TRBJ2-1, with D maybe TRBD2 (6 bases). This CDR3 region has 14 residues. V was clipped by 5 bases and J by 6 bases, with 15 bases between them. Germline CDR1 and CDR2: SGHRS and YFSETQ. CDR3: CASRPGSIVNEQFF. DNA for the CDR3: TGCGCCAGCAGACCCGGGAGTATCGTCAATGAGCAGTTCTTC. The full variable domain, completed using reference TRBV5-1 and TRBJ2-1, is KAGVTQTPRYLIKTRGQQVTLSCSPISGHRSVSWYQQTPGQGLQFLFEYFSETQRNKGNFPGRFSGRQFSNSRSEMNVSTLELGDSALYLCASRPGSIVNEQFFGPGTRLTVL.

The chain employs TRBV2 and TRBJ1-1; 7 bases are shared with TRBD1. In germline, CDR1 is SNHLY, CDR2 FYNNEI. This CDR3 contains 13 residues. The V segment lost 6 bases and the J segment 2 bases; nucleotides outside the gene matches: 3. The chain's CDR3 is CASSGDSNTEAFF. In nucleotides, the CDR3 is TGTGCCAGCAGCGGGGACAGTAACACTGAAGCTTTCTTT.

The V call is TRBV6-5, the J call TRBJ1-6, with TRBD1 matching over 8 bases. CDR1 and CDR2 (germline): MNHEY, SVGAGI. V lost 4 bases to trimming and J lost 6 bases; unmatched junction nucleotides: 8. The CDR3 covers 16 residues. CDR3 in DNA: TGTGCCAGCAGTTCGTTCACAGGGGGTGGTAATTCACCCCTCCACTTT. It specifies CASSSFTGGGNSPLHF.

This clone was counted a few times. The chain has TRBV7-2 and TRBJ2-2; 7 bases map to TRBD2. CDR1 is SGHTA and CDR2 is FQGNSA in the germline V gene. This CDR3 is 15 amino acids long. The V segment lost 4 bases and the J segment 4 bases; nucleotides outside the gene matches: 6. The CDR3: CASSYLSSGTGELFF. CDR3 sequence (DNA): TGTGCCAGCAGCTATCTCTCTAGCGGCACCGGGGAGCTGTTTTTT.

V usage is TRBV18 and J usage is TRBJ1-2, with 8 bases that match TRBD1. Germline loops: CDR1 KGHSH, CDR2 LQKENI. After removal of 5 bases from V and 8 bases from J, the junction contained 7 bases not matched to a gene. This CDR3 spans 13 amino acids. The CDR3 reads CASSSGQGDGYTF. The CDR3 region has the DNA TGTGCCAGCTCATCCGGACAGGGCGACGGCTACACCTTC.

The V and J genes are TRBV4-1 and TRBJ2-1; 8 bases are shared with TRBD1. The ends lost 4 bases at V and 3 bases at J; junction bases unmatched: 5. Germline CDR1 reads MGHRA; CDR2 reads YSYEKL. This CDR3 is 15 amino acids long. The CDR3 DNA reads TGCGCCAGCAGCCCGGCAGGGGGCGTCTACAATGAGCAGTTCTTC. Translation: CASSPAGGVYNEQFF.

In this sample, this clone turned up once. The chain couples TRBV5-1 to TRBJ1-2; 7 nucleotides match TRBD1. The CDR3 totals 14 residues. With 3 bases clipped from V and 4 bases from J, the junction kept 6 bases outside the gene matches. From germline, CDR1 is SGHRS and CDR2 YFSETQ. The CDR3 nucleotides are TGCGCCAGCAGCTCTGACAGGGTCGGCTATGGCTACACCTTC. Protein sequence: CASSSDRVGYGYTF.

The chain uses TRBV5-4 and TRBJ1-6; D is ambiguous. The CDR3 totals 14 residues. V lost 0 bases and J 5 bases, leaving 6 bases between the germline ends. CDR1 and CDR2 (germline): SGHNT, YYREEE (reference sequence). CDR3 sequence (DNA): TGTGCCAGCAGCTTGGACGGTCATAATTCACCCCTCCACTTT. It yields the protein CASSLDGHNSPLHF.

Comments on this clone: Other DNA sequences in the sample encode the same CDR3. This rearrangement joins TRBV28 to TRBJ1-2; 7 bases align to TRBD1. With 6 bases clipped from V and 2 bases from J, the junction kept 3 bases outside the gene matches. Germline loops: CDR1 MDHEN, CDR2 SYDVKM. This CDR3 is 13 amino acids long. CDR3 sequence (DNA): TGTGCCAGCAGCCAGACAGGGAACTATGGCTACACCTTC. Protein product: CASSQTGNYGYTF.

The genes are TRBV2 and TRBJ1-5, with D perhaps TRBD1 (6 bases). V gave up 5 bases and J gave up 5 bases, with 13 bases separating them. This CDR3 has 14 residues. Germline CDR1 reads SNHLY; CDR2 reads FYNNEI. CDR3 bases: TGTGCCAGCAGTAGGGGGAATCGTTATCAGCCCCAGCATTTT. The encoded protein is CASSRGNRYQPQHF.